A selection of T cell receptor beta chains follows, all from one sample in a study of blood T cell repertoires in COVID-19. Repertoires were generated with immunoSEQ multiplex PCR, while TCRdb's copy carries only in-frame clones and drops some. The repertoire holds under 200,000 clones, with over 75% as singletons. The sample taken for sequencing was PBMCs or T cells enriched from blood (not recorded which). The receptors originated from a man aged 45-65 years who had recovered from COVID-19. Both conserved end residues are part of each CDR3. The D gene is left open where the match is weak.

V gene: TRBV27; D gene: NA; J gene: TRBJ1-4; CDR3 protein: CASSSTQSWDEKLFF
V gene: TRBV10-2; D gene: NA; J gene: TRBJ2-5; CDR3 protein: CASSATTGLQETQYF
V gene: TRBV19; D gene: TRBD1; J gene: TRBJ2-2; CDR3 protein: CASSIRTGSNTGELFF
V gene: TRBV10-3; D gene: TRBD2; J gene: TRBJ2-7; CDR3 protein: CAISDKAGVAYEQYF
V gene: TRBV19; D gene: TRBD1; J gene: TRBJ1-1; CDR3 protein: CASSIGDRGYTEAFF
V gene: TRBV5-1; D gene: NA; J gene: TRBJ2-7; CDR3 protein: CASSPSLGLTAAEQYF
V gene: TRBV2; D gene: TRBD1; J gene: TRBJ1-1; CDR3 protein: CARTTGGETEAFF
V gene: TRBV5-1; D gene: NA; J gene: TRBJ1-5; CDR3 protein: CASSSDRNQPQHF
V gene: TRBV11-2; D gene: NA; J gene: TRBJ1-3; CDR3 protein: CASSLEEGAASGNTIYF
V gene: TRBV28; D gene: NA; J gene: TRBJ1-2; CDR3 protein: CASSLVEDYGYTF
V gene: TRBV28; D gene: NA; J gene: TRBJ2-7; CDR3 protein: CASRNGGLRYYEQYF
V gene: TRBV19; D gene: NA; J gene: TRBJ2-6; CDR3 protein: CASSHSPRLDSGANVLTF
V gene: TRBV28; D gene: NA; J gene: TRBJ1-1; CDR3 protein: CASSLTGPNAEAFF
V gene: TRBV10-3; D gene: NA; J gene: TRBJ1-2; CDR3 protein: CAISPAEAGYTF
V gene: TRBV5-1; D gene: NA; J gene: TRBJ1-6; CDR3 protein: CASSLDSSYNSPLHF
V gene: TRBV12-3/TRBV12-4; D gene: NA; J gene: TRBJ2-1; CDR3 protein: CASSLILDGRQFF
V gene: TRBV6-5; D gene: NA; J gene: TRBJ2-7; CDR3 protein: CASSYRHPYEQYF
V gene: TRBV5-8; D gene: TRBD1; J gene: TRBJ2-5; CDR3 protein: CASSPAPDRGGTQYF
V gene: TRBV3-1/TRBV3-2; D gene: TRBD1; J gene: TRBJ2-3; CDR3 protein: CASTPGQGWDTDTQYF
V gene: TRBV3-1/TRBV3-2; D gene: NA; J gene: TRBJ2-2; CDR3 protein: CASSPTGSELFF
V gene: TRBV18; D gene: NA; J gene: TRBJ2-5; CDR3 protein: CASSPAGGIQETQYF
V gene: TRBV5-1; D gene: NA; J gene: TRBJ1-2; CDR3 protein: CASSLVVLDSTYGYTF
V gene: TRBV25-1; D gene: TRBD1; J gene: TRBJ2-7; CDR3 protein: CASRGWGRGLLGEQYF
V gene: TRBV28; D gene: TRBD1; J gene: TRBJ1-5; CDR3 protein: CASSLPRGPAGQPQHF